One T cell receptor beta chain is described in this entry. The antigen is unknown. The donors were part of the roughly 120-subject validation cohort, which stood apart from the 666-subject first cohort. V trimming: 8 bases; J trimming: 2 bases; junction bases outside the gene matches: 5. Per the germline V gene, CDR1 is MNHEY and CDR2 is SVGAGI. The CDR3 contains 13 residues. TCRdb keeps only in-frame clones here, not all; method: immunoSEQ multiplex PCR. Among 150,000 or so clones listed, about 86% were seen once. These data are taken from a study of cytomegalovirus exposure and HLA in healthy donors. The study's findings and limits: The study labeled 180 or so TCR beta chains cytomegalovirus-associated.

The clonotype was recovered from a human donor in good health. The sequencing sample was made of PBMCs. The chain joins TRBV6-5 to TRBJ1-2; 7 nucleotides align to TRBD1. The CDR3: CASGRGQNYGYTF. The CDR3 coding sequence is TGTGCCAGCGGCCGGGGACAGAACTATGGCTACACCTTC.